This is a list of T cell receptor beta chains from one sample in a study of blood T cell repertoires in COVID-19. Assay: immunoSEQ multiplex PCR; the TCRdb copy retains only in-frame clones and omits some. The table lists roughly 200,000 clones, roughly nine tenths of them singletons, with less than 3% in the top ten. Sequencing was performed on peripheral blood. These receptors came from a young woman with active or convalescent COVID-19. The CDR3 runs from the conserved cysteine through the conserved F or W. Each record gives: V gene, clone size, D gene, J gene, CDR3 protein, CDR3 DNA. The D gene is left open where the match is weak. Clone size is not always given. Where it is, it says once, few, many or a class for expanded clones.

v_gene: TRBV29-1
abundance: NA
d_gene: TRBD1
j_gene: TRBJ1-2
CDR3aa: CSVEDLQGQGAGYGYTF
CDR3nt: TGCAGCGTTGAAGATCTTCAAGGACAGGGGGCCGGCTATGGCTACACCTTC

v_gene: TRBV10-2
abundance: NA
d_gene: TRBD1
j_gene: TRBJ1-4
CDR3aa: CASSESTGRTNEKLFF
CDR3nt: TGCGCCAGCAGTGAATCGACAGGGAGAACTAATGAAAAACTGTTTTTT

v_gene: TRBV27
abundance: NA
d_gene: NA
j_gene: TRBJ2-7
CDR3aa: CASSSGSSYEQYF
CDR3nt: TGTGCCTCCAGCAGCGGCAGCTCCTACGAGCAGTACTTC

v_gene: TRBV5-1
abundance: NA
d_gene: NA
j_gene: TRBJ1-2
CDR3aa: CASSQNPTNYGYTF
CDR3nt: TGCGCCAGCAGCCAGAACCCAACTAACTATGGCTACACCTTC

v_gene: TRBV28
abundance: NA
d_gene: TRBD1
j_gene: TRBJ1-1
CDR3aa: CASRKGQWNTEAFF
CDR3nt: TGTGCCAGCAGGAAGGGACAGTGGAACACTGAAGCTTTCTTT

v_gene: TRBV6-5
abundance: NA
d_gene: TRBD1
j_gene: TRBJ1-1
CDR3aa: CASSYHGQGPNTEAFF
CDR3nt: TGTGCCAGCAGTTACCATGGACAGGGACCGAACACTGAAGCTTTCTTT

v_gene: TRBV11-2
abundance: NA
d_gene: TRBD1
j_gene: TRBJ1-6
CDR3aa: CASSLFWGQGNSPLHF
CDR3nt: TGTGCCAGCAGCTTGTTTTGGGGACAGGGGAATTCACCCCTCCACTTT

v_gene: TRBV5-1
abundance: NA
d_gene: NA
j_gene: TRBJ1-1
CDR3aa: CASSHRASGTANTEAFF
CDR3nt: TGCGCCAGCAGCCACAGGGCGTCCGGGACGGCGAACACTGAAGCTTTCTTT

v_gene: TRBV9
abundance: NA
d_gene: TRBD1
j_gene: TRBJ2-7
CDR3aa: CASSPTDRGQGEQYF
CDR3nt: TGTGCCAGCAGCCCCACTGACAGGGGGCAAGGGGAGCAGTACTTC

v_gene: TRBV2
abundance: NA
d_gene: NA
j_gene: TRBJ1-1
CDR3aa: CASSELGRAGNTEAFF
CDR3nt: TGTGCCAGCAGTGAATTGGGGAGGGCCGGGAACACTGAAGCTTTCTTT

v_gene: TRBV10-2
abundance: NA
d_gene: NA
j_gene: TRBJ2-3
CDR3aa: CAGGTSQSTDTQYF
CDR3nt: TGCGCCGGTGGGACTTCCCAGAGCACAGATACGCAGTATTTT

v_gene: TRBV18
abundance: NA
d_gene: TRBD1
j_gene: TRBJ1-6
CDR3aa: CASSQQGALSSPLHF
CDR3nt: TGTGCCAGCTCGCAACAGGGGGCGCTGAGTTCACCCCTCCACTTT

v_gene: TRBV5-1
abundance: once
d_gene: TRBD1
j_gene: TRBJ1-6
CDR3aa: CASSLEGQFNSPLHF
CDR3nt: TGCGCCAGCAGCTTGGAGGGACAGTTTAATTCACCCCTCCACTTT

v_gene: TRBV30
abundance: once
d_gene: TRBD1
j_gene: TRBJ1-1
CDR3aa: CAWSPGQGNTEAFF
CDR3nt: TGTGCCTGGAGTCCCGGACAGGGGAACACTGAAGCTTTCTTT

v_gene: TRBV28
abundance: NA
d_gene: NA
j_gene: TRBJ1-5
CDR3aa: CASRPPPHGSGPQHF
CDR3nt: TGTGCCAGCAGACCTCCCCCCCACGGGAGTGGACCCCAGCATTTT

v_gene: TRBV27
abundance: NA
d_gene: TRBD1
j_gene: TRBJ2-7
CDR3aa: CASTSGQAVYEQYF
CDR3nt: TGTGCCAGCACCTCGGGACAGGCAGTCTACGAGCAGTACTTC

v_gene: TRBV3-1/TRBV3-2
abundance: NA
d_gene: NA
j_gene: TRBJ2-2
CDR3aa: CASSHRGGLGRELFF
CDR3nt: TGTGCCAGCAGCCATAGGGGGGGACTCGGCCGGGAGCTGTTTTTT

v_gene: TRBV5-5
abundance: NA
d_gene: NA
j_gene: TRBJ1-5
CDR3aa: CASSPNNQPQHF
CDR3nt: TGTGCCAGCAGCCCCAACAATCAGCCCCAGCATTTT

v_gene: TRBV25-1
abundance: NA
d_gene: NA
j_gene: TRBJ1-1
CDR3aa: CASSEQGGGTEAFF
CDR3nt: TGTGCCAGCAGTGAACAGGGAGGGGGCACTGAAGCTTTCTTT

v_gene: TRBV6-1
abundance: NA
d_gene: TRBD1
j_gene: TRBJ1-3
CDR3aa: CASSETPRTGLNRNTIYF
CDR3nt: TGTGCCAGCAGTGAAACGCCGAGGACAGGGTTGAATCGAAACACCATATATTTT

v_gene: TRBV27
abundance: NA
d_gene: NA
j_gene: TRBJ1-2
CDR3aa: CASSFAPGGAEGYTF
CDR3nt: TGTGCCAGCAGTTTTGCCCCGGGGGGCGCGGAGGGCTACACCTTC

v_gene: TRBV30
abundance: NA
d_gene: NA
j_gene: TRBJ2-7
CDR3aa: CAWSEGRGALVEQYF
CDR3nt: TGTGCCTGGAGTGAGGGCAGGGGGGCTCTAGTCGAGCAGTACTTC

v_gene: TRBV28
abundance: NA
d_gene: NA
j_gene: TRBJ1-5
CDR3aa: CASSERQGDNQPQHF
CDR3nt: TGTGCCAGCAGTGAGAGGCAGGGCGACAATCAGCCCCAGCATTTT